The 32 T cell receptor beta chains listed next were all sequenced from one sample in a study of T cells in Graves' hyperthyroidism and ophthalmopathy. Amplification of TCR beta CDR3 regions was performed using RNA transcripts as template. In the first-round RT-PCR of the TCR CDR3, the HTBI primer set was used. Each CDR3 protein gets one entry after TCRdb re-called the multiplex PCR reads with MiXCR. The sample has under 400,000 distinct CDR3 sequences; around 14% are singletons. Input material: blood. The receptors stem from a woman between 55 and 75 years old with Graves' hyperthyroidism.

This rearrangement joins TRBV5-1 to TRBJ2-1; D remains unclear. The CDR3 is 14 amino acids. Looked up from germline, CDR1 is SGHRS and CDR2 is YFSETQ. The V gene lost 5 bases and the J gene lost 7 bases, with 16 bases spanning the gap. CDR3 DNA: TGCGCCAGCAGGGTCGAAACAAATTCTAATGAGCAGTTCTTC. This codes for CASRVETNSNEQFF. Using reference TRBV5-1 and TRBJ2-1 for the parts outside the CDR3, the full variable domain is KAGVTQTPRYLIKTRGQQVTLSCSPISGHRSVSWYQQTPGQGLQFLFEYFSETQRNKGNFPGRFSGRQFSNSRSEMNVSTLELGDSALYLCASRVETNSNEQFFGPGTRLTVL.

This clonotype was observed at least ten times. Here the CDR3 DNA reads TGTGCCAGCAGCCCCCAGACAGGGTTTGGTTCCTACGAGCAGTACTTC. Its protein is CASSPQTGFGSYEQYF. This sequence joins TRBV9 and TRBJ2-7; TRBD1 matches 7 bases. CDR1 is SGDLS and CDR2 is YYNGEE in the germline V gene. Trimming at V came to 4 bases and at J to 1 base, leaving 11 bases not matched to a gene. The CDR3 covers 16 residues.

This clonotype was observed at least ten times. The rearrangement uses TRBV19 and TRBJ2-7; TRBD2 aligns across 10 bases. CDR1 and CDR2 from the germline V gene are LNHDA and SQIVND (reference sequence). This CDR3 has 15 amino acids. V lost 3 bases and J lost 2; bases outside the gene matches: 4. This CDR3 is CASSIYSGGTYEQYF. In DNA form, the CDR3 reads TGTGCCAGTAGTATCTATAGCGGGGGGACCTACGAGCAGTACTTC.

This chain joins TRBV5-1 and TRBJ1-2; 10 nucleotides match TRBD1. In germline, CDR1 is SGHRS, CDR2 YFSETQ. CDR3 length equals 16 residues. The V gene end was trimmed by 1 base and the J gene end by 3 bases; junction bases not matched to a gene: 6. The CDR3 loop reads CASSLSGTGEDYGYTF. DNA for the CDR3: TGCGCCAGCAGCTTGTCCGGGACAGGGGAGGACTATGGCTACACCTTC.

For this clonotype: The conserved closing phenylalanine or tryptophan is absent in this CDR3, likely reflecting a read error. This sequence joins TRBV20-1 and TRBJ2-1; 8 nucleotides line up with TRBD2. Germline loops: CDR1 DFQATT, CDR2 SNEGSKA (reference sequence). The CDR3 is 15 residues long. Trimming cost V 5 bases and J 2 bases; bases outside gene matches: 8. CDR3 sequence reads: CSAAGTSRAYNEQFL. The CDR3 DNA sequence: TGCAGTGCTGCCGGGACTAGTAGGGCCTACAATGAGCAGTTCCTC.

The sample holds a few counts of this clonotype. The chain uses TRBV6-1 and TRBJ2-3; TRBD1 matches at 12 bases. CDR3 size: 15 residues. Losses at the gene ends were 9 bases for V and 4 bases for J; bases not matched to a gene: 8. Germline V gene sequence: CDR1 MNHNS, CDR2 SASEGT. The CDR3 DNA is TGTGCCAGTGGAACGGGACAGGGGGCCTCAGATACGCAGTATTTT. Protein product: CASGTGQGASDTQYF.

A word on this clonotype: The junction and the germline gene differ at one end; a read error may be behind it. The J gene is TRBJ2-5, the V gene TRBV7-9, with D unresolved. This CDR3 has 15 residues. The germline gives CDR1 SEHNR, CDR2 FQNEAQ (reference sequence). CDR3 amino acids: CVSILRSGYQETQYF. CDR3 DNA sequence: TGTGTCAGCATCCTAAGATCCGGGTACCAAGAGACCCAGTACTTC.

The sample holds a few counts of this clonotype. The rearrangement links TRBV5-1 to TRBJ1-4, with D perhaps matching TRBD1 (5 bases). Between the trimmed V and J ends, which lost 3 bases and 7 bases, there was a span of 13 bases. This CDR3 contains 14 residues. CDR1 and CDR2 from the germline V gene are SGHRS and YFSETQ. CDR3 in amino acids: CASSSGTGSEKLFF. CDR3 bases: TGCGCCAGCAGCTCCGGGACTGGGAGTGAAAAACTGTTTTTT.

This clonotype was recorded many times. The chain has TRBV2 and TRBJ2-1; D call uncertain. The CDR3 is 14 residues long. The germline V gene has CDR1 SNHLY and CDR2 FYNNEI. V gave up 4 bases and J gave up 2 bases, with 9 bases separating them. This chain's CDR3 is CASSVYGAYNEQFF. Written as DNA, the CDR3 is TGTGCCAGCAGTGTCTACGGAGCCTACAATGAGCAGTTCTTC.

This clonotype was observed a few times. The CDR3 sequence: CSASLGTSGGSDTQYF. As DNA, the CDR3 is TGCAGTGCTAGCCTAGGGACTAGCGGGGGATCAGATACGCAGTATTTT. V is TRBV20-1 and J is TRBJ2-3; 14 nucleotides agree with TRBD2. V gave up 3 bases and J gave up 4 bases; unmatched junction bases: 6. The CDR3 contains 16 residues. Germline V gene data show CDR1 as DFQATT and CDR2 as SNEGSKA (reference sequence).

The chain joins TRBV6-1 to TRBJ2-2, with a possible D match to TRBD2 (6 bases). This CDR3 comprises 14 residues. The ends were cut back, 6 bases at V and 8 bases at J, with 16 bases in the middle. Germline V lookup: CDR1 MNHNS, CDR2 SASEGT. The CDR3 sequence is CASSRGERAGELFF. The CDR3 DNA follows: TGTGCCAGCAGCCGCGGGGAGCGCGCAGGGGAGCTGTTTTTT.

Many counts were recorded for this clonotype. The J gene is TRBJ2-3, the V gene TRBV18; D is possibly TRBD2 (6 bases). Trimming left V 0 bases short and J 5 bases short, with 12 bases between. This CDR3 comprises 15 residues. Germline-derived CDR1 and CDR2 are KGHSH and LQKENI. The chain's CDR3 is CASSPPTGGGDTQYF. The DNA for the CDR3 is TGTGCCAGCTCACCACCTACCGGGGGTGGAGATACGCAGTATTTT.

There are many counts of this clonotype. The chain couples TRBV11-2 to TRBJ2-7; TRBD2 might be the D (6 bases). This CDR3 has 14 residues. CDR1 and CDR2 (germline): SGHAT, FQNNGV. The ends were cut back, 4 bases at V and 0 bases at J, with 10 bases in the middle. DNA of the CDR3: TGTGCCAGCAGCTGGGGAGGAGGCTCCTACGAGCAGTACTTC. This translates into CASSWGGGSYEQYF.

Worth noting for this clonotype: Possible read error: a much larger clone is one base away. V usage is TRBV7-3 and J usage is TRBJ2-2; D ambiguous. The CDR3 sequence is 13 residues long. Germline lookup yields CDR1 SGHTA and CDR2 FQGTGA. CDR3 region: CANSFYRTGELFF. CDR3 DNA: TGTGCCAACAGCTTCTACCGCACCGGGGAGCTGTTTTTT.

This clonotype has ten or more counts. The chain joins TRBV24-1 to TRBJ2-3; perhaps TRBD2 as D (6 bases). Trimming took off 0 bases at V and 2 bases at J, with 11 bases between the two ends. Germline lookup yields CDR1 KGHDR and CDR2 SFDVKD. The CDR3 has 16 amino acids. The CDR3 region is CATSDLGTSHTDTQYF. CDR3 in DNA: TGTGCCACCAGTGATTTGGGGACTTCCCACACAGATACGCAGTATTTT.

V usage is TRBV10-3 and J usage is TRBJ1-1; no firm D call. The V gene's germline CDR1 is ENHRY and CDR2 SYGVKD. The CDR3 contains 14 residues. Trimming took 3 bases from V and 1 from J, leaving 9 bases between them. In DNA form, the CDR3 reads TGTGCCATCAGTGATTACGACAAGAACACTGAAGCTTTCTTT. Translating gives CAISDYDKNTEAFF.

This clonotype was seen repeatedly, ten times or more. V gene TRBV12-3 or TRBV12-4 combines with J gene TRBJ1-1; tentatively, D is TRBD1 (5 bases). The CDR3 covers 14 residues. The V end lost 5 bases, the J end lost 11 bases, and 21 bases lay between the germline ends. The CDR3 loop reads CASSSLGQVFSAFF. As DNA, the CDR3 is TGTGCCAGCAGTAGTTTGGGGCAGGTATTTAGTGCTTTCTTT.

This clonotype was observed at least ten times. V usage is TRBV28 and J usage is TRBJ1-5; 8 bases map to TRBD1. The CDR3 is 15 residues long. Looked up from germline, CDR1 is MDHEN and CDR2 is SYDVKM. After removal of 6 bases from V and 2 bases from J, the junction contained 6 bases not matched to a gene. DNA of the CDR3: TGTGCCAGCAGCCGACAGGGGTTGGGCAATCAGCCCCAGCATTTT. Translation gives CASSRQGLGNQPQHF. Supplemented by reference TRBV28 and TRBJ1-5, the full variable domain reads DVKVTQSSRYLVKRTGEKVFLECVQDMDHENMFWYRQDPGLGLRLIYFSYDVKMKEKGDIPEGYSVSREKKERFSLILESASTNQTSMYLCASSRQGLGNQPQHFGDGTRLSIL.

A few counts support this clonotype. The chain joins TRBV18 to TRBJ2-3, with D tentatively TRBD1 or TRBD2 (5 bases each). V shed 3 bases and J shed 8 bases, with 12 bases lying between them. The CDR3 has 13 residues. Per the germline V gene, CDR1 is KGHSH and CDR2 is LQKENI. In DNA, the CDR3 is TGTGCCAGCTCACCGGGGGAGTTAACTACGCAGTATTTT. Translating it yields CASSPGELTTQYF.

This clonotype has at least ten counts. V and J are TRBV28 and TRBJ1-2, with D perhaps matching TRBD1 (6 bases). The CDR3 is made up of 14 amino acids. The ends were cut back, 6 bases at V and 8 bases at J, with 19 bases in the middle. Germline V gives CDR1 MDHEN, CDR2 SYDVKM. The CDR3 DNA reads TGTGCCAGCAGCCCCAGGGGAGGGTGGGACGGCTACACCTTC. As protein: CASSPRGGWDGYTF.

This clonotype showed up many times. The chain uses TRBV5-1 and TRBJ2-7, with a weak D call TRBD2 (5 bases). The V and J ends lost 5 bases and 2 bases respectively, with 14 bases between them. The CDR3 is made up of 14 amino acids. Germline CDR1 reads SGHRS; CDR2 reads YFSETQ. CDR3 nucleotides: TGCGCCAGCAGTAGAGCGGAGAATGCCTACGAGCAGTACTTC. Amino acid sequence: CASSRAENAYEQYF. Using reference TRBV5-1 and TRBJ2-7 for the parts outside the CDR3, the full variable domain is KAGVTQTPRYLIKTRGQQVTLSCSPISGHRSVSWYQQTPGQGLQFLFEYFSETQRNKGNFPGRFSGRQFSNSRSEMNVSTLELGDSALYLCASSRAENAYEQYFGPGTRLTVT.

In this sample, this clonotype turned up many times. The CDR3 spells CASSPRRHTQYF. The CDR3, as DNA: TGTGCCAGCAGTCCCCGGAGACACACGCAGTATTTT. The V call is TRBV6-2 or TRBV6-3, the J call TRBJ2-3; D unresolved. The CDR3 covers 12 residues. Per the germline V gene, CDR1 is MNHEY and CDR2 is SVGEGT. V was trimmed by 5 bases and J by 9 bases, leaving 12 bases between them.

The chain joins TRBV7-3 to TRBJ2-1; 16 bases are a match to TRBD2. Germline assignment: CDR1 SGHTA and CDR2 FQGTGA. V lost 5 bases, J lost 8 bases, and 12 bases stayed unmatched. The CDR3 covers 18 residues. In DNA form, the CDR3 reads TGTGCCAGCAGCGAGGGACTAGCGGGAGGGCAGGGGTGGGATGAGCAGTTCTTC. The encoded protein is CASSEGLAGGQGWDEQFF.

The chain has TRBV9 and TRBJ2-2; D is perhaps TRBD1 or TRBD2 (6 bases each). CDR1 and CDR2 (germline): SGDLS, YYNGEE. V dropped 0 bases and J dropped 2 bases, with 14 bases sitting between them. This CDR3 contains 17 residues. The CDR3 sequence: CASSVGWGDTNTGELFF. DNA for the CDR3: TGTGCCAGCAGCGTAGGGTGGGGGGACACTAACACCGGGGAGCTGTTTTTT.

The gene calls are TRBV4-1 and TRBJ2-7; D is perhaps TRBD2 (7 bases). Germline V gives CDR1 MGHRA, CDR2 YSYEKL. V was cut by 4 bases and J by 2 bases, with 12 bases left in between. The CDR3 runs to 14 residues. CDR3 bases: TGCGCCAGCAGCCGGGGGGGCGCGGCCTACGAGCAGTACTTC. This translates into CASSRGGAAYEQYF.

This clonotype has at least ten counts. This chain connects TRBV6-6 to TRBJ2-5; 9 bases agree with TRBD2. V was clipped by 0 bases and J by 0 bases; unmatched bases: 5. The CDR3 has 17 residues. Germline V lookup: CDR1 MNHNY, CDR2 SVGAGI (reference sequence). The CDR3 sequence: CASSYSRLAAYQETQYF. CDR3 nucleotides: TGTGCCAGCAGTTACTCCCGACTAGCGGCCTACCAAGAGACCCAGTACTTC.

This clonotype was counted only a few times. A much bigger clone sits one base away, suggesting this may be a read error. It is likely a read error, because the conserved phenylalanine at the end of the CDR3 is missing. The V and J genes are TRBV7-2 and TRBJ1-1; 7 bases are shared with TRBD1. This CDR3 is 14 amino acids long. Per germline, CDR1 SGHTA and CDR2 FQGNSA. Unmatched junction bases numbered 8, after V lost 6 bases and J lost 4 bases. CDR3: CASRGDRAGTEAFL. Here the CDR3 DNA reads TGTGCCAGCAGAGGAGACAGGGCGGGCACTGAAGCTTTCCTT.

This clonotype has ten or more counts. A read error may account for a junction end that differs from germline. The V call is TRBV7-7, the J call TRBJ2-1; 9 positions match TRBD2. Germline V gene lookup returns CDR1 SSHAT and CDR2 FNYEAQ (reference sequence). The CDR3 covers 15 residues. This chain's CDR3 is CASSLGSSGINEQFF. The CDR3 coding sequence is TGTGCTAGCAGCTTAGGCTCTAGCGGGATCAATGAGCAGTTCTTC.

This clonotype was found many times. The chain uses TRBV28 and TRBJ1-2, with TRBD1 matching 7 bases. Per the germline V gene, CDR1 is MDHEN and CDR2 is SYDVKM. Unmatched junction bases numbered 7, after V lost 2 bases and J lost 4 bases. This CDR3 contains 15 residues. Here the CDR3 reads CASSLADREGYGYTF. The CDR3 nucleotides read TGTGCCAGCAGTTTAGCAGACAGGGAGGGCTATGGCTACACCTTC.

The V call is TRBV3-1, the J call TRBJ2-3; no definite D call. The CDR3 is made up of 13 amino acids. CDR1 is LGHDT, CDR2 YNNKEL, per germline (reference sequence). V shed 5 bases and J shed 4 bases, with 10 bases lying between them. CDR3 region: CASSSGDSDTQYF. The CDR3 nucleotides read TGTGCCAGCAGCTCAGGAGACTCAGATACGCAGTATTTT.

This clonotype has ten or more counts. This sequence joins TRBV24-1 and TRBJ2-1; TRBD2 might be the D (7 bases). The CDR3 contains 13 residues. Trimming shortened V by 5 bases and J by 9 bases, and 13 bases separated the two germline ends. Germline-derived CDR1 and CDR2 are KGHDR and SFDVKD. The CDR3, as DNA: TGTGCCACCAGTGTCACTGGGGGGGCTGAGCAGTTCTTC. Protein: CATSVTGGAEQFF.

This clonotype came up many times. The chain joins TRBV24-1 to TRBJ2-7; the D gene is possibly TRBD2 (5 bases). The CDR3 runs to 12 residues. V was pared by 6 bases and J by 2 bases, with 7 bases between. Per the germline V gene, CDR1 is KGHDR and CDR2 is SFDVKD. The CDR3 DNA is TGTGCCACCAGTTCCGGGACCTACGAGCAGTACTTC. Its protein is CATSSGTYEQYF.